Below, one T cell receptor beta chain is given with its context. No cognate antigen has been identified for it. Nothing much larger sits one base from this clone, and base qualities are not available. These data are taken from a study of OX40 agonist ivuxolimab in advanced cancers. Some background on the complete study: Ivuxolimab was an agonistic, fully human IgG2 monoclonal antibody directed against OX40 (CD134), a costimulatory receptor. The point of sequencing TCRbeta in the periphery was to test whether ivuxolimab changed TCR sequence diversity and drove clonal T-cell expansion. Patients were allowed to have had prior anti-PD-1, anti-PD-L1 or anti-CTLA-4 therapy, and roughly 40% of the dose-escalation patients had been treated with checkpoint inhibitors. Three dose-escalation patients achieved partial responses, one with hepatocellular carcinoma and two with cutaneous melanoma. Among the approximately 50 dose-escalation patients, roughly 20 had hepatocellular carcinoma, roughly 15 melanoma, 9 renal cell carcinoma and 9 head and neck cancer. Intravenous ivuxolimab was administered to patients every 2 weeks at six dose levels: 0.01, 0.1, 0.3, 1.5, 3 and 10 mg/kg. The paper reports the monotherapy dose-escalation portion (N of about 47 patients) of the phase I ivuxolimab trial. In the dose-escalation cohort, around four fifths of patients were male, and the mean age was approximately 64 years, with a range of roughly 20 to 80.

Patients with a history of autoimmune disease or receiving systemic immunosuppression were excluded from the trial. Peripheral blood for TCR sequencing was collected from all dose cohorts at baseline, on cycle 4 day 1, and on cycle 7 day 1. Samples came from an open-label, multicenter, first-in-human phase I dose-escalation trial of ivuxolimab. The trial enrolled adults with locally advanced or metastatic head and neck squamous cell, hepatocellular, melanoma or renal cell carcinoma. Before TCR sequencing, CD4+ and CD8+ T cells were separately sorted from peripheral blood. For sequencing of the TCRbeta CDR3 region, genomic DNA was extracted from the sorted cells. The immunoSEQ Assay was used to sequence the TCRbeta CDR3 regions. In its TCRdb copy, this immuneACCESS table keeps in-frame sequences only and misses some clones. Where compared with another copy, unresolved V genes explain less than half of these, and the others have no known cause. The sample table contains approximately 28,000 clones; only one count was recorded for approximately 81% of them. The top ten hold 18% of the sample.

The germline V gene specifies SGHAT as CDR1 and FQNNGV as CDR2. Trimming costs V 0 bases and J 8 bases, and their ends lie 8 bases apart. Including cysteine and phenylalanine, the CDR3 has 13 amino acids. Only the CDR3 part of the read is kept: 39 bases, read in frame from the first base. General findings and caveats noted by the study authors: In the 0.1-3.0 mg/kg groups, partial responders had among the lowest normalized peripheral clonal expansion, particularly in CD8+ T cells. At doses from 0.1 to 3.0 mg/kg, clonal expansion was seen in both CD4+ and CD8+ blood T cells between baseline and week 6. Which antigens the clonally expanded peripheral T cells were specific for was not determined. After ivuxolimab, more expanded clones were found on average in CD8+ T cells than in CD4+ T cells. Low levels of normalized T-cell clonal expansion were also shown by some nonresponding patients.

This TCR was sampled from an adult with an advanced solid tumor such as melanoma, head and neck, liver or kidney cancer. Source: CD4+ or CD8+ T cells sorted from blood, taken in a trial of the OX40 agonist ivuxolimab. The sequence links TRBV11-2 to TRBJ1-5, with a weak D call of TRBD1 (6 bases match). The CDR3 sequence is CASSLDRGEPQHF. The nucleotide sequence reads TGTGCCAGCAGCTTAGATAGGGGGGAGCCCCAGCATTTT.